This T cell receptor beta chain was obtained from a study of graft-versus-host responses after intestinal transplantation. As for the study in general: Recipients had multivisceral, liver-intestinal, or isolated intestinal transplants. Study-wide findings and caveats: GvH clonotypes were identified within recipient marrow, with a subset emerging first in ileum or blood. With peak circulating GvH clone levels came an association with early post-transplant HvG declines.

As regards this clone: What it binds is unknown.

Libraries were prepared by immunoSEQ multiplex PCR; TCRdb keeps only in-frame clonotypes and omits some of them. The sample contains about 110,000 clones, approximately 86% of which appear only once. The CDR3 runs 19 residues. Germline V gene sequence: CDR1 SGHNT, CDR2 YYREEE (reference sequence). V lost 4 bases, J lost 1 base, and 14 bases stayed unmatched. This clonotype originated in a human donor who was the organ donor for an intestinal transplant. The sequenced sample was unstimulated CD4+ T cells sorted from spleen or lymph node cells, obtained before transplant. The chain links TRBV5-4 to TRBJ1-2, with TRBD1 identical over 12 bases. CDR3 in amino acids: CASSRGPGQGARDNYGYTF. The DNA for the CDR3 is TGTGCCAGCAGCCGGGGGCCGGGACAGGGGGCGCGGGATAACTATGGCTACACCTTC.